The next 12 T cell receptor beta chains were all read from a single sample in a study of blood T cell repertoires in COVID-19. Measured with immunoSEQ multiplex PCR; TCRdb has only the in-frame clones, and not every one. The sample carries a few hundred thousand clones, 90% recorded once. Sequencing used peripheral blood. These receptors all come from a woman aged 40 to 50 with COVID-19, enrolled during active disease.

V is TRBV5-1 and J is TRBJ1-4, with a weak D call TRBD1 (6 bases). Trimming took 1 base from V and 7 from J, leaving 11 bases between them. Germline CDR1 reads SGHRS; CDR2 reads YFSETQ. The CDR3 has 14 amino acids. In nucleotides, the CDR3 is TGCGCCAGCAGCTTGACAGGGTGGGGTGAAAAACTGTTTTTT. It translates to CASSLTGWGEKLFF.

The chain is built from TRBV7-2 and TRBJ1-4; the D gene is possibly TRBD1 (5 bases). The CDR3 is 15 residues long. CDR1 and CDR2 from the germline V gene are SGHTA and FQGNSA. The V and J ends lost 5 bases and 3 bases respectively, with 13 bases between them. The CDR3 is CASSKAGWANEKLFF. The CDR3 DNA is TGTGCCAGCAGCAAAGCAGGGTGGGCTAATGAAAAACTGTTTTTT.

This rearrangement joins TRBV30 to TRBJ2-3; weak D call: TRBD2 (5 bases). The CDR3 totals 15 residues. The germline V and J ends were trimmed by 5 bases and 4 bases, with 19 bases remaining between them. CDR1 is GTSNPN, CDR2 SVGIG, per germline (reference sequence). CDR3 residues: CAWATRLQVADTQYF. In DNA form, the CDR3 reads TGTGCCTGGGCCACTAGACTCCAGGTGGCAGATACGCAGTATTTT.

V gene TRBV11-2 combines with J gene TRBJ2-3; 8 bases map to TRBD2. V lost 3 bases, J lost 4 bases, and 9 bases stayed unmatched. The germline V gene has CDR1 SGHAT and CDR2 FQNNGV. This CDR3 region has 16 residues. The CDR3 DNA reads TGTGCCAGCAGCTTTTTGCCGGGGGGGGCGGCAGATACGCAGTATTTT. Translated, it gives CASSFLPGGAADTQYF.

The chain links TRBV11-2 to TRBJ2-1; 12 bases are shared with TRBD1. This CDR3 contains 13 residues. Germline V gene sequence: CDR1 SGHAT, CDR2 FQNNGV. V lost 10 bases, J lost 6 bases, and 4 bases stayed unmatched. The CDR3 loop reads CATGTGGFNEQFF. CDR3 bases: TGTGCCACCGGGACAGGGGGCTTCAATGAGCAGTTCTTC.

CDR3 protein: CAISEFNPSSYNEQFF. CDR3 DNA: TGTGCCATCAGTGAGTTTAACCCGAGCTCCTACAATGAGCAGTTCTTC. This chain joins TRBV10-3 and TRBJ2-1; D ambiguous. Trimming cost V 1 base and J 0 bases, with 10 bases left between them. The germline V gene encodes CDR1 ENHRY and CDR2 SYGVKD. There are 16 residues in the CDR3.

The chain is built from TRBV30 and TRBJ1-5; tentatively, D is TRBD1 (5 bases). Trimming took 1 base from V and 5 from J, leaving 9 bases between them. The germline V gene encodes CDR1 GTSNPN and CDR2 SVGIG (reference sequence). CDR3 length: 13 residues. Here the CDR3 DNA reads TGTGCCTGGAGTGCTGACAGAGATCAGCCCCAGCATTTT. Translating gives CAWSADRDQPQHF.

This chain joins TRBV19 and TRBJ1-2; D is undetermined. Germline values: CDR1 LNHDA, CDR2 SQIVND (reference sequence). The CDR3 totals 17 residues. The germline V and J ends were trimmed by 0 bases and 8 bases, with 22 bases remaining between them. The DNA for the CDR3 is TGTGCCAGTAGTATAGAGTCCCTACGGATAGGAGCCCGGGGCTACACCTTC. It translates to CASSIESLRIGARGYTF.

The chain joins TRBV14 to TRBJ2-7, with 7 bases fitting TRBD2. Germline CDR1 reads SGHDN; CDR2 reads FVKESK. V was clipped by 1 base and J by 2 bases; unmatched bases: 8. The CDR3 has 16 residues. CDR3 in DNA: TGTGCCAGCAGCCAAGGAAGTAGCGGGTATACCTACGAGCAGTACTTC. It encodes CASSQGSSGYTYEQYF.

The V gene is TRBV27, the J gene TRBJ2-1, with TRBD1 identical over 7 bases. CDR1 is MNHEY, CDR2 SMNVEV, per germline (reference sequence). V was clipped by 6 bases and J by 2 bases; unmatched bases: 7. The CDR3 is 15 amino acids. CDR3 in DNA: TGTGCCAGCAGACTACAGGGGCTCGCCTACAATGAGCAGTTCTTC. Translated: CASRLQGLAYNEQFF.

This rearrangement joins TRBV28 to TRBJ2-6, with 12 nucleotides matching TRBD1. The CDR3 is made up of 19 amino acids. V dropped 6 bases and J dropped 2; count of bases not matched to a gene: 11. Germline loops: CDR1 MDHEN, CDR2 SYDVKM. CDR3: CASSLKVGTGGAGANVLTF. The DNA of the CDR3 is TGTGCCAGCAGCCTCAAGGTTGGGACAGGGGGCGCTGGGGCCAACGTCCTGACTTTC.

This chain joins TRBV27 and TRBJ2-5, with D uncertain. Trimming stripped 0 bases from V and 4 bases from J, with 15 bases between. The CDR3 runs to 16 residues. Looked up from germline, CDR1 is MNHEY and CDR2 is SMNVEV (reference sequence). Here the CDR3 reads CASSLSRATDRETQYF. The CDR3 bases are TGTGCCAGCAGTTTATCACGAGCGACGGATAGAGAGACCCAGTACTTC.